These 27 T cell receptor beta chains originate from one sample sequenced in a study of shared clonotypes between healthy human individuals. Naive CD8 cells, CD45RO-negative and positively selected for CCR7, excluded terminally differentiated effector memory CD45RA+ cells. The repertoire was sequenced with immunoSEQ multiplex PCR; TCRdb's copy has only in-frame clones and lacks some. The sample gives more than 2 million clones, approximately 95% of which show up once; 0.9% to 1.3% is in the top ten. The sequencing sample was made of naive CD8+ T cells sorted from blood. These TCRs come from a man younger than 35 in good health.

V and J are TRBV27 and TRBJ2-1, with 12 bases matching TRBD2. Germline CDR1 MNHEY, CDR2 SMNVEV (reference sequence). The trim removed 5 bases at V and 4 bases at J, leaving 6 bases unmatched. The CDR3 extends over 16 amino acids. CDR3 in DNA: TGTGCCAGCAGTATGACTAGCGGGAGCGGATACAATGAGCAGTTCTTC. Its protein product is CASSMTSGSGYNEQFF.

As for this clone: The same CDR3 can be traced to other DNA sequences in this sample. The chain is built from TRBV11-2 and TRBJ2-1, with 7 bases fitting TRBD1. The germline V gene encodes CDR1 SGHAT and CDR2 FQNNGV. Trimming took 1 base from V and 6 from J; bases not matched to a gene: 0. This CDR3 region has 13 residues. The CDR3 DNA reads TGTGCCAGCAGCTTAGCAGGGGGCAATGAGCAGTTCTTC. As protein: CASSLAGGNEQFF.

This chain's CDR3 is CASSSLSTGWGTEAFF. CDR3 sequence (DNA): TGTGCCAGCAGTTCCTTAAGCACAGGGTGGGGCACTGAAGCTTTCTTT. This chain joins TRBV28 and TRBJ1-1, with a tentative D call TRBD1 (6 bases). The V end lost 4 bases, the J end lost 4 bases, and 19 bases lay between the germline ends. The CDR3 sequence is 16 residues long. CDR1 MDHEN and CDR2 SYDVKM come from the germline V gene.

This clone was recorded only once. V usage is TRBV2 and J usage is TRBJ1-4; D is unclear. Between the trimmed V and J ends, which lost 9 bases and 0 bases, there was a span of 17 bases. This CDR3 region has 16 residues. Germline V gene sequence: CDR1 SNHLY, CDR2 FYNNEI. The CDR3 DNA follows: TGTGCCAGTGTGGATTGGGAGGTCACAACTAATGAAAAACTGTTTTTT. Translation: CASVDWEVTTNEKLFF.

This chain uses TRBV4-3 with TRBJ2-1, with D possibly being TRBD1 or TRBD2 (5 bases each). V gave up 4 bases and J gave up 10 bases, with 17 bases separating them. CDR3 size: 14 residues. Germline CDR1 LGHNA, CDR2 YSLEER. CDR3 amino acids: CASSRETPGPEQFF. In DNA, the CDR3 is TGCGCCAGCAGCCGAGAGACTCCGGGACCCGAGCAGTTCTTC.

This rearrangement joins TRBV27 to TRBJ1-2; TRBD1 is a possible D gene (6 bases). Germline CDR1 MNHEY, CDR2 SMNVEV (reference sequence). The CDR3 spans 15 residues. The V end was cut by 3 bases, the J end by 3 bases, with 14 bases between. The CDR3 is CASSFVGAGDYGYTF. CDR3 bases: TGTGCCAGCAGTTTTGTGGGGGCTGGCGACTATGGCTACACCTTC.

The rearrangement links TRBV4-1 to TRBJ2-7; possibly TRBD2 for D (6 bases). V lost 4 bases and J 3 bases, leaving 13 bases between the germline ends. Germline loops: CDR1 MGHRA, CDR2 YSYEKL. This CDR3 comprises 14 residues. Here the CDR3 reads CASSLHRESYEQYF. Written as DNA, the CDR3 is TGCGCCAGCAGCCTCCACCGGGAGAGCTACGAGCAGTACTTC.

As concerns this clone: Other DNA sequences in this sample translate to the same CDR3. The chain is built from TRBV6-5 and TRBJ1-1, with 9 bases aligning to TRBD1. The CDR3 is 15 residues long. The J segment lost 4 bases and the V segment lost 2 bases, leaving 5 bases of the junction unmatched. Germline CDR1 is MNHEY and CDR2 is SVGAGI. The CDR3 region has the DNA TGTGCCAGCAGTTACCGACAGGGGGGAGGCACTGAAGCTTTCTTT. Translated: CASSYRQGGGTEAFF.

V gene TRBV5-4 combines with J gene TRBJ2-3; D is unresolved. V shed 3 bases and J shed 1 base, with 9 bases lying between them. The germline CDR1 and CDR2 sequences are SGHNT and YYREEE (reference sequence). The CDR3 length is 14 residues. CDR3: CASSSDLGTDTQYF. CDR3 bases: TGTGCCAGCAGCTCCGACCTGGGCACAGATACGCAGTATTTT.

CDR3 DNA sequence: TGCGCCAGCAACCCAGACACCGGGGAGCTGTTTTTT. It specifies CASNPDTGELFF. The chain employs TRBV5-1 and TRBJ2-2; no firm D call. Trimming stripped 6 bases from V and 3 bases from J, with 6 bases between. The CDR3 runs to 12 residues. The germline V gene has CDR1 SGHRS and CDR2 YFSETQ. The full variable domain, completed using reference TRBV5-1 and TRBJ2-2, is KAGVTQTPRYLIKTRGQQVTLSCSPISGHRSVSWYQQTPGQGLQFLFEYFSETQRNKGNFPGRFSGRQFSNSRSEMNVSTLELGDSALYLCASNPDTGELFFGEGSRLTVL.

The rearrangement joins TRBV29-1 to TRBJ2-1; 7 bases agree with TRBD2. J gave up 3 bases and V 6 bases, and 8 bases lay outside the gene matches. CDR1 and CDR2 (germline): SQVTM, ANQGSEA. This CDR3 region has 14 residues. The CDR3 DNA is TGCAGCGTGCAGCGGCGGGAGCACTACAATGAGCAGTTCTTC. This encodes CSVQRREHYNEQFF.

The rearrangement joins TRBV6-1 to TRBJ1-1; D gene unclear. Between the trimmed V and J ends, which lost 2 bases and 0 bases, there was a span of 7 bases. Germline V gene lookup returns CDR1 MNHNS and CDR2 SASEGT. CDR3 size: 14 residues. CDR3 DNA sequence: TGTGCCAGCAGTGAACGGGCAGTGAACACTGAAGCTTTCTTT. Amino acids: CASSERAVNTEAFF.

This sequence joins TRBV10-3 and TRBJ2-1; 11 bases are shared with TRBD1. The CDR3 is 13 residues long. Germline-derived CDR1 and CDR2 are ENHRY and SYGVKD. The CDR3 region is CVSGTGGYNEQFF. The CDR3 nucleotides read TGTGTCTCCGGGACAGGGGGCTACAATGAGCAGTTCTTC.

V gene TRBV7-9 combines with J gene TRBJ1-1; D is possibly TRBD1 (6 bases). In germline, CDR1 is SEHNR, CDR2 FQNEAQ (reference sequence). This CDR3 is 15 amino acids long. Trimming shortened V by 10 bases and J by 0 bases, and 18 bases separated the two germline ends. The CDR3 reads CATSSREGVNTEAFF. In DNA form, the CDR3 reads TGTGCCACCTCCTCTAGGGAGGGGGTGAACACTGAAGCTTTCTTT. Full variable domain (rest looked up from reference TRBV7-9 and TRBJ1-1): DTGVSQNPRHKITKRGQNVTFRCDPISEHNRLYWYRQTLGQGPEFLTYFQNEAQLEKSRLLSDRFSAERPKGSFSTLEIQRTEQGDSAMYLCATSSREGVNTEAFFGQGTRLTVV.

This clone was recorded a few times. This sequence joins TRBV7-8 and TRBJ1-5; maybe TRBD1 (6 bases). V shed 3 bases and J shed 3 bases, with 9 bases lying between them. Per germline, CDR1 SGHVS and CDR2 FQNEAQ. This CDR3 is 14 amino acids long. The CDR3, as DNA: TGTGCCAGCAGCTTGGGACATCTCAATCAGCCCCAGCATTTT. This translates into CASSLGHLNQPQHF.

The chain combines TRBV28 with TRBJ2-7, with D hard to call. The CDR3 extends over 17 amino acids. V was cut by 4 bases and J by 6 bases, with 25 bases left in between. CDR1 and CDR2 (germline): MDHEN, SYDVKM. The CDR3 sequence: CASSSPRSFGHALEQYF. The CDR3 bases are TGTGCCAGCAGTTCCCCCCGCTCCTTCGGTCACGCCCTCGAGCAGTACTTC.

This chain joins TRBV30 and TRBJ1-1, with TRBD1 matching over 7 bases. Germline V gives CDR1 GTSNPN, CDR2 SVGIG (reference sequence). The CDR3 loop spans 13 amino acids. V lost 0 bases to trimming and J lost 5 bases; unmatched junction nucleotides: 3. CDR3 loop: CAWSVETGTEAFF. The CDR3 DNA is TGTGCCTGGAGTGTAGAGACAGGGACTGAAGCTTTCTTT.

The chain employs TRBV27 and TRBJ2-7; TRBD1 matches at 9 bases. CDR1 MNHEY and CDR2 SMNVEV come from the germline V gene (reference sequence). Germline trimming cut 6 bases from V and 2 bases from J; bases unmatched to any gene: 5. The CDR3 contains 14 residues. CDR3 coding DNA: TGTGCCAGCAGCGGAGGGACAGGGCCCTACGAGCAGTACTTC. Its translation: CASSGGTGPYEQYF.

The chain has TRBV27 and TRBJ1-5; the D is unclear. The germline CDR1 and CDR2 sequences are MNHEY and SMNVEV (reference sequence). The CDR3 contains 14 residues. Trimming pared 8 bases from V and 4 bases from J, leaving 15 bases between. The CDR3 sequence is CASAPMGSNQPQHF. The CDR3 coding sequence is TGTGCCAGCGCTCCGATGGGGAGTAATCAGCCCCAGCATTTT.

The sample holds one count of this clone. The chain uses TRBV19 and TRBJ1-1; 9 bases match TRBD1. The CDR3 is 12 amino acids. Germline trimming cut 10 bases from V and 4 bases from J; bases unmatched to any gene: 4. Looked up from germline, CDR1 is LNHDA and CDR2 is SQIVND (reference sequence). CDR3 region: CATSTGGTEAFF. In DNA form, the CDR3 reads TGTGCCACCTCGACAGGGGGCACTGAAGCTTTCTTT.

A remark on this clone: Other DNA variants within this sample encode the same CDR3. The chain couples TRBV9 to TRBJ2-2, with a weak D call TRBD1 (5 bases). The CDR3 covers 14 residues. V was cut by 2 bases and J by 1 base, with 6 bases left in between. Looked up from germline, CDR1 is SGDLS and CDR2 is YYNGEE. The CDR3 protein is CASSVQGNTGELFF. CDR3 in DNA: TGTGCCAGCAGCGTTCAGGGGAACACCGGGGAGCTGTTTTTT.

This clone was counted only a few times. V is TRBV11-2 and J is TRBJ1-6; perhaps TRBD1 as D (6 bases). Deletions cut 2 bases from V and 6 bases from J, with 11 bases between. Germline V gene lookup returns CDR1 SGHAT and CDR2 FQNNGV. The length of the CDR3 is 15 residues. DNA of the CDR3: TGTGCCAGCAGCTTACTCCGGACAGTTAATTCACCCCTCCACTTT. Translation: CASSLLRTVNSPLHF. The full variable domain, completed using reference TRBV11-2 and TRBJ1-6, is EAGVAQSPRYKIIEKRQSVAFWCNPISGHATLYWYQQILGQGPKLLIQFQNNGVVDDSQLPKDRFSAERLKGVDSTLKIQPAKLEDSAVYLCASSLLRTVNSPLHFGNGTRLTVT.

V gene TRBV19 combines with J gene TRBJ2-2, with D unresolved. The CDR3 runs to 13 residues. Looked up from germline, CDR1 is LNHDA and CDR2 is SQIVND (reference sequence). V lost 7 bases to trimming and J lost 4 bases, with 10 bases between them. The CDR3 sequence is CASTSQSTGELFF. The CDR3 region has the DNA TGTGCCAGTACCAGTCAAAGCACCGGGGAGCTGTTTTTT.

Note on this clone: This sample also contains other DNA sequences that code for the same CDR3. The CDR3 here is CASSLMSYEQYF. DNA for the CDR3: TGTGCCAGCAGCTTGATGTCGTACGAGCAGTACTTC. The gene calls are TRBV5-6 and TRBJ2-7; the D is unclear. This CDR3 has 12 amino acids. V lost 1 base and J 4 bases, leaving 6 bases between the germline ends. Germline lookup yields CDR1 SGHDT and CDR2 YYEEEE.

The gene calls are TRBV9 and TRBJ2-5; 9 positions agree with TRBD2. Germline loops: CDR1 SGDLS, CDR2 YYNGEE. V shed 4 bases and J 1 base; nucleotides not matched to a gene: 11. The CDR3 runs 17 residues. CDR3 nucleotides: TGTGCCAGCAGCTTTTCCGGGAGACTAGCGGCCCAAGAGACCCAGTACTTC. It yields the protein CASSFSGRLAAQETQYF.

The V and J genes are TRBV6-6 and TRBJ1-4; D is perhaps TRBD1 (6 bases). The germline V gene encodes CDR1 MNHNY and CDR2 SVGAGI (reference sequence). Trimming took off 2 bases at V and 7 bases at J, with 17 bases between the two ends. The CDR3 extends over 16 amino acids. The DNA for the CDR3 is TGTGCCAGCAGTTACGTCATAGTACAGGGAGGTGAAAAACTGTTTTTT. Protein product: CASSYVIVQGGEKLFF.

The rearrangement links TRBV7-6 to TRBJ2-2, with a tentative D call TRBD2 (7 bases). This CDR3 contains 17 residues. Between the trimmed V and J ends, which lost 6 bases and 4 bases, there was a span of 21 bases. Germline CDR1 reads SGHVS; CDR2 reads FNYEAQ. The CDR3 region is CASRGGGALGGTGELFF. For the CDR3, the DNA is TGTGCCAGCAGAGGAGGGGGGGCCCTCGGGGGCACCGGGGAGCTGTTTTTT.